This entry lists 27 T cell receptor beta chains sequenced from one sample in a study of blood T cell repertoires in COVID-19. The table came from immunoSEQ multiplex PCR; TCRdb's copy has only in-frame clones and leaves some out. The sample contains some 190,000 clones, 75% to 85% of which appear only once. Material: PBMCs or T cells enriched from blood (not recorded which). The receptors come from a woman in her forties or fifties with acute COVID-19.

The V call is TRBV7-2, the J call TRBJ1-3; no definite D call. Trimming removed 4 bases at V and 0 bases at J, with 13 bases between. The CDR3 consists of 16 residues. Germline V gene data show CDR1 as SGHTA and CDR2 as FQGNSA. CDR3 residues: CASSWRETFSGNTIYF. The DNA for the CDR3 is TGTGCCAGCAGCTGGAGGGAGACGTTCTCTGGAAACACCATATATTTT.

CDR3 amino acids: CASTHKRGSSGNTIYF. The CDR3 bases are TGTGCCAGCACTCACAAAAGGGGGAGCTCTGGAAACACCATATATTTT. The V call is TRBV7-3, the J call TRBJ1-3; tentative D call: TRBD1 (6 bases). The CDR3 sequence is 16 residues long. The V end was cut by 7 bases, the J end by 0 bases, with 16 bases between. Looked up from germline, CDR1 is SGHTA and CDR2 is FQGTGA.

V is TRBV18 and J is TRBJ1-3, with TRBD1 identical over 10 bases. After removal of 6 bases from V and 3 bases from J, the junction contained 14 bases not matched to a gene. CDR3 length: 18 amino acids. The V gene's germline CDR1 is KGHSH and CDR2 LQKENI. As DNA, the CDR3 is TGTGCCAGCTCTCCCTCCGGGACAGGGGCTGGAAGTGGAAACACCATATATTTT. Protein: CASSPSGTGAGSGNTIYF.

This clone was seen once. The chain recombines TRBV4-1 with TRBJ1-2; D might be TRBD1 (6 bases). The CDR3 has 16 residues. The ends were cut back, 0 bases at V and 3 bases at J, with 14 bases in the middle. Germline V gene data show CDR1 as MGHRA and CDR2 as YSYEKL. CDR3 loop: CASSQDGQGKDYGYTF. The DNA for the CDR3 is TGCGCCAGCAGCCAAGATGGGCAGGGGAAGGACTATGGCTACACCTTC.

The gene calls are TRBV11-3 and TRBJ2-2; 10 positions agree with TRBD2. The CDR3 has 15 amino acids. Germline loops: CDR1 SGHNT, CDR2 YENEEA. After removal of 5 bases from V and 7 bases from J, the junction contained 7 bases not matched to a gene. The CDR3 region is CASSPTRLAGGELFF. The CDR3 DNA follows: TGTGCCAGCAGCCCGACTCGACTAGCGGGCGGGGAGCTGTTTTTT. The variable domain in full, with the rest retrieved from reference TRBV11-3 and TRBJ2-2, is EAGVVQSPRYKIIEKKQPVAFWCNPISGHNTLYWYLQNLGQGPELLIRYENEEAVDDSQLPKDRFSAERLKGVDSTLKIQPAELGDSAVYLCASSPTRLAGGELFFGEGSRLTVL.

This clone turned up a few times. The rearrangement links TRBV3-1 (or the pseudogene TRBV3-2) to TRBJ1-5; tentative D call: TRBD1 (6 bases). The CDR3 consists of 14 residues. Germline V lookup: CDR1 LGHDT, CDR2 YNNKEL (reference sequence). Trimming cost V 4 bases and J 3 bases, with 10 bases left between them. The CDR3 spells CASSPGTLNQPQHF. The CDR3 nucleotides are TGTGCCAGCAGCCCCGGGACACTCAATCAGCCCCAGCATTTT.

The V gene is TRBV6-6, the J gene TRBJ2-5; D remains ambiguous. Per the germline V gene, CDR1 is MNHNY and CDR2 is SVGAGI (reference sequence). Trimming shortened V by 6 bases and J by 2 bases, and 13 bases separated the two germline ends. The CDR3 covers 14 residues. CDR3 in DNA: TGTGCCAGCAGACCCCAAGGAGAGCAAGAGACCCAGTACTTC. Translation: CASRPQGEQETQYF.

The genes are TRBV28 and TRBJ2-7; 8 bases agree with TRBD1. Germline CDR1 and CDR2: MDHEN and SYDVKM. This CDR3 region has 15 residues. V was pared by 2 bases and J by 0 bases, with 3 bases of the junction left unmatched. The CDR3 DNA is TGTGCCAGCAGTTTAGGACAGGGAGGCTCCTACGAGCAGTACGTC. Translating it yields CASSLGQGGSYEQYV.

The V call is TRBV27, the J call TRBJ2-5; D perhaps matches TRBD2 (5 bases). The CDR3 has 14 residues. Germline V lookup: CDR1 MNHEY, CDR2 SMNVEV (reference sequence). The V and J ends lost 6 bases and 4 bases respectively, with 15 bases between them. The CDR3 reads CASSRKPSTETQYF. The CDR3 nucleotides are TGTGCCAGCAGCCGAAAGCCTAGCACAGAGACCCAGTACTTC.

In this sample, this clone turned up once. V and J are TRBV28 and TRBJ1-3, with 8 nucleotides matching TRBD1. Germline values: CDR1 MDHEN, CDR2 SYDVKM. Germline trimming cut 2 bases from V and 4 bases from J; bases unmatched to any gene: 7. CDR3 size: 16 residues. The CDR3 sequence is CASSLHQGASGNTIYF. Here the CDR3 DNA reads TGTGCCAGCAGTTTACACCAGGGGGCATCCGGAAACACCATATATTTT.

The chain employs TRBV6-6 and TRBJ1-5; D unclear. Trimming left V 4 bases short and J 1 base short, with 8 bases between. Germline loops: CDR1 MNHNY, CDR2 SVGAGI (reference sequence). This CDR3 contains 14 residues. The DNA of the CDR3 is TGTGCCAGCAGTTCTCCGGGGAGCAATCAGCCCCAGCATTTT. Its translation: CASSSPGSNQPQHF.

The V call is TRBV5-4, the J call TRBJ1-2; D unresolved. The germline gives CDR1 SGHNT, CDR2 YYREEE (reference sequence). This CDR3 spans 15 amino acids. Trimming removed 4 bases at V and 5 bases at J, with 18 bases between. CDR3 residues: CASSPGGQVSYGYTF. Written as DNA, the CDR3 is TGTGCCAGCAGCCCCGGTGGGCAGGTTAGTTATGGCTACACCTTC.

The genes are TRBV5-5 and TRBJ1-1; TRBD1 aligns across 8 bases. Germline V gives CDR1 SGHKS, CDR2 YYEKEE (reference sequence). The length of the CDR3 is 14 residues. V lost 4 bases to trimming and J lost 3 bases; unmatched junction nucleotides: 5. CDR3 protein: CASSTRQGHTEAFF. CDR3 in DNA: TGTGCCAGCAGCACGCGACAGGGGCACACTGAAGCTTTCTTT. Together with reference TRBV5-5 and TRBJ1-1, the CDR3 gives the full variable domain: DAGVTQSPTHLIKTRGQQVTLRCSPISGHKSVSWYQQVLGQGPQFIFQYYEKEERGRGNFPDRFSARQFPNYSSELNVNALLLGDSALYLCASSTRQGHTEAFFGQGTRLTVV.

The V call is TRBV5-1, the J call TRBJ2-7; 9 positions agree with TRBD1. Germline values: CDR1 SGHRS, CDR2 YFSETQ. V trimming: 0 bases; J trimming: 7 bases; junction bases outside the gene matches: 8. There are 15 residues in the CDR3. CDR3 amino acids: CASSLGGRDRVEQYV. In DNA, the CDR3 is TGCGCCAGCAGCTTGGGGGGCCGGGACAGGGTAGAGCAGTACGTC.

Only one count was recorded for this clone. The V gene is TRBV7-9, the J gene TRBJ1-4, with unresolved D. This CDR3 is 15 amino acids long. Between the trimmed V and J ends, which lost 5 bases and 0 bases, there was a span of 10 bases. The germline V gene has CDR1 SEHNR and CDR2 FQNEAQ (reference sequence). The CDR3: CASSPQPATNEKLFF. DNA of the CDR3: TGTGCCAGCAGCCCACAACCCGCAACTAATGAAAAACTGTTTTTT.

The gene calls are TRBV2 and TRBJ1-2, with 8 positions matching TRBD1. The V segment lost 6 bases and the J segment 5 bases; nucleotides outside the gene matches: 8. The CDR3 covers 14 residues. Germline V gene data show CDR1 as SNHLY and CDR2 as FYNNEI. In nucleotides, the CDR3 is TGTGCCAGCAGCCCTCAGGGGGCGCGGTATGGCTACACCTTC. This codes for CASSPQGARYGYTF.

This clone was counted between two and nine times. The chain couples TRBV5-6 to TRBJ1-5; 10 bases map to TRBD1. The germline CDR1 and CDR2 sequences are SGHDT and YYEEEE. The ends lost 0 bases at V and 7 bases at J; junction bases unmatched: 10. This CDR3 has 17 amino acids. CDR3 loop: CASSLGPMGQGYQPQHF. The CDR3 coding sequence is TGTGCCAGCAGCTTGGGCCCAATGGGACAGGGGTACCAGCCCCAGCATTTT.

Only a few counts were recorded for this clone. The chain links TRBV2 to TRBJ2-7, with a weak D call TRBD2 (5 bases). This CDR3 spans 15 amino acids. CDR1 is SNHLY, CDR2 FYNNEI, per germline. The CDR3 region has the DNA TGTGCCAGCAGTGAAGCGCGTTCCCATCTAGCTCCGACGCACGTC. Its translation is CASSEARSHLAPTHV.

The table lists this clone with a few counts. The chain is built from TRBV4-1 and TRBJ1-2; 9 bases align to TRBD1. Germline loops: CDR1 MGHRA, CDR2 YSYEKL. The CDR3 loop spans 14 amino acids. Trimming removed 5 bases from V and 3 bases from J; junction bases left unmatched: 4. CDR3 loop: CASSVRQGDYGYTF. DNA of the CDR3: TGCGCCAGCAGCGTCAGACAGGGGGACTATGGCTACACCTTC.

The chain joins TRBV7-6 to TRBJ2-1; 8 nucleotides line up with TRBD2. CDR1 and CDR2 from the germline V gene are SGHVS and FNYEAQ. The CDR3 runs 14 residues. Trimming at V came to 3 bases and at J to 2 bases, leaving 0 bases not matched to a gene. CDR3 residues: CASSLGLAYNEQFF. The CDR3 nucleotides are TGTGCCAGCAGCTTGGGACTAGCCTACAATGAGCAGTTCTTC.

The chain links TRBV28 to TRBJ1-3; D uncertain. Per the germline V gene, CDR1 is MDHEN and CDR2 is SYDVKM. The V end was cut by 5 bases, the J end by 0 bases, with 8 bases between. The CDR3 totals 14 residues. The CDR3 DNA sequence: TGTGCCAGCAGTCCCCTCCCCTCTGGAAACACCATATATTTT. Residues: CASSPLPSGNTIYF.

This CDR3 is CAISEPTEYQETQYF. CDR3 nucleotide sequence: TGTGCCATCAGTGAGCCAACAGAGTACCAAGAGACCCAGTACTTC. The rearrangement uses TRBV10-3 and TRBJ2-5, with no clear D. CDR1 is ENHRY and CDR2 is SYGVKD in the germline V gene. There are 15 residues in the CDR3. Trimming left V 2 bases short and J 0 bases short, with 10 bases between.

J is TRBJ1-1 and V is TRBV5-5; D perhaps matches TRBD1 (5 bases). The CDR3 extends over 13 amino acids. Germline values: CDR1 SGHKS, CDR2 YYEKEE (reference sequence). Trimming pared 1 base from V and 1 base from J, leaving 5 bases between. This CDR3 reads CASSLQGNTEAFF. In nucleotides, the CDR3 is TGTGCCAGCAGCTTGCAGGGGAACACTGAAGCTTTCTTT.

The chain links TRBV7-6 to TRBJ2-5, with D tentatively TRBD1 (6 bases). The V gene lost 5 bases and the J gene lost 1 base, with 14 bases spanning the gap. The CDR3 is made up of 15 amino acids. Germline V gives CDR1 SGHVS, CDR2 FNYEAQ. The CDR3 region is CASSQYQGSQETQYF. The CDR3 DNA reads as TGTGCCAGCAGCCAATATCAGGGGTCCCAAGAGACCCAGTACTTC.

The V gene is TRBV18, the J gene TRBJ1-2; 9 bases are shared with TRBD1. The junction had 8 bases not matched to a gene; V was cut back by 4 bases and J by 5 bases. The germline V gene encodes CDR1 KGHSH and CDR2 LQKENI. The CDR3 has 15 amino acids. This CDR3 reads CASSLTGGDDYGYTF. The CDR3 DNA reads TGTGCCAGCTCACTAACAGGGGGCGACGATTATGGCTACACCTTC. The entire variable domain, with the rest obtained from reference TRBV18 and TRBJ1-2, is as follows: NAGVMQNPRHLVRRRGQEARLRCSPMKGHSHVYWYRQLPEEGLKFMVYLQKENIIDESGMPKERFSAEFPKEGPSILRIQQVVRGDSAAYFCASSLTGGDDYGYTFGSGTRLTVV.

This clone has a handful of counts. This sequence joins TRBV5-6 and TRBJ1-1; D call uncertain. The germline V gene encodes CDR1 SGHDT and CDR2 YYEEEE. The ends were cut back, 5 bases at V and 5 bases at J, with 16 bases in the middle. The CDR3 runs to 14 residues. CDR3 sequence reads: CASRGPGGRTEAFF. The DNA for the CDR3 is TGTGCCAGCAGAGGCCCAGGAGGAAGGACTGAAGCTTTCTTT.

This clone was counted once. This chain links TRBV18 with TRBJ1-4, with 8 bases lining up with TRBD1. Looked up from germline, CDR1 is KGHSH and CDR2 is LQKENI. The CDR3 sequence is 15 residues long. J was trimmed by 7 bases and V by 5 bases; bases with no gene match: 9. CDR3 sequence (DNA): TGTGCCAGCTCAACGCAGGGGGCAGTCTCTGAAAAACTGTTTTTT. Translation: CASSTQGAVSEKLFF.